The 11 T cell receptor beta chains below were found in one sample sequenced in a study of CD8 T cells in ankylosing spondylitis. The study's findings and limits: Blood of patients with ankylosing spondylitis appeared to be characterized by a TCR beta motif of about eight highly homologous variants.

Antigen specificity for these receptors is unknown. From the 5' RACE reads, TCRdb called clonotypes with MiXCR, one entry per CDR3 protein. The data show roughly 400,000 distinct CDR3 sequences, approximately 20% seen once. Sequenced material: blood, either unsorted or a sorted T cell fraction (not recorded which). These receptors came from a male donor with ankylosing spondylitis.

This clonotype was detected a few times. The chain is built from TRBV12-3 or TRBV12-4 and TRBJ1-5; maybe TRBD1 (5 bases). The CDR3 spans 17 residues. Trimming stripped 5 bases from V and 7 bases from J, with 24 bases between. Here the CDR3 DNA reads TGTGCCAGCAGTCCCTCGCAGGGAAACCCAAGGGAGCAGCCCCAGCATTTT. Amino acid sequence: CASSPSQGNPREQPQHF.

The chain links TRBV28 to TRBJ2-5; D call uncertain. The CDR3 length is 16 residues. Germline CDR1 MDHEN, CDR2 SYDVKM. V was trimmed by 6 bases and J by 2 bases, leaving 19 bases between them. CDR3 DNA sequence: TGTGCCAGCAGCCAAGACACAGAAATTGGGCAAGAGACCCAGTACTTC. Protein sequence: CASSQDTEIGQETQYF.

The V gene is TRBV6-2 or TRBV6-3, the J gene TRBJ1-1; 7 bases match TRBD1. V gave up 6 bases and J gave up 7 bases; unmatched junction bases: 8. CDR3 size: 13 residues. Germline V gene sequence: CDR1 MNHEY, CDR2 SVGEGT. CDR3 DNA sequence: TGTGCCAGCAGGCAGGGGGTCCCTATTGAAGCTTTCTTT. Residues: CASRQGVPIEAFF.

This clonotype appeared many times. V is TRBV20-1 and J is TRBJ2-1, with D possibly matching TRBD2 (5 bases). The CDR3 runs 14 residues. Germline V gene sequence: CDR1 DFQATT, CDR2 SNEGSKA (reference sequence). Trimming pared 5 bases from V and 8 bases from J, leaving 19 bases between. CDR3 nucleotide sequence: TGCAGTGCTTACGGCCAGGAGGCCACGCATGAGCAGTTCTTC. It is translated as CSAYGQEATHEQFF.

The CDR3 region is CSVRLAQGRNSPLHF. CDR3 DNA: TGCAGCGTTCGGTTGGCTCAGGGGAGGAATTCACCCCTCCACTTT. The chain recombines TRBV29-1 with TRBJ1-6, with D possibly being TRBD1 (6 bases). Germline values: CDR1 SQVTM, CDR2 ANQGSEA. The CDR3 has 15 residues. Trimming pared 5 bases from V and 7 bases from J, leaving 18 bases between.

The V and J genes are TRBV7-2 and TRBJ2-5, with TRBD1 identical over 11 bases. The CDR3 runs 15 residues. Germline V CDR1 and CDR2: SGHTA, FQGNSA. V shed 5 bases and J 7 bases; nucleotides not matched to a gene: 9. This chain's CDR3 is CASSPLDRGLGTQYF. CDR3 coding DNA: TGTGCCAGCAGCCCCTTGGACAGGGGGCTGGGGACCCAGTACTTC.

The V call is TRBV18, the J call TRBJ2-3; the D call may be TRBD1 or TRBD2 (6 bases each). Trimming stripped 0 bases from V and 1 base from J, with 14 bases between. The CDR3 loop spans 17 amino acids. The germline gives CDR1 KGHSH, CDR2 LQKENI. The CDR3 bases are TGTGCCAGCTCACCACCCATCCTAGGGGGGCGCACAGATACGCAGTATTTT. Translation gives CASSPPILGGRTDTQYF.

Here the CDR3 DNA reads TGTGCCAGCAGTCACCCGGGACTAGCGGGAGGTTACAAGAATGAGCAGTTCTTC. It yields the protein CASSHPGLAGGYKNEQFF. The rearrangement joins TRBV28 to TRBJ2-1, with TRBD2 identical over 15 bases. Germline V gene data show CDR1 as MDHEN and CDR2 as SYDVKM. Germline trimming cut 5 bases from V and 7 bases from J; bases unmatched to any gene: 12. The CDR3 loop spans 18 amino acids. The whole variable domain, remainder taken from reference TRBV28 and TRBJ2-1, is DVKVTQSSRYLVKRTGEKVFLECVQDMDHENMFWYRQDPGLGLRLIYFSYDVKMKEKGDIPEGYSVSREKKERFSLILESASTNQTSMYLCASSHPGLAGGYKNEQFFGPGTRLTVL.

The chain is built from TRBV11-2 and TRBJ1-1; the D is unclear. The germline V and J ends were trimmed by 0 bases and 4 bases, with 9 bases remaining between them. CDR1 and CDR2 from the germline V gene are SGHAT and FQNNGV. The CDR3 is 14 amino acids. The CDR3 DNA reads as TGTGCCAGCAGCTTAGAACGATGGGGCACTGAAGCTTTCTTT. As protein: CASSLERWGTEAFF.

This clonotype was detected a few times. This sequence joins TRBV5-1 and TRBJ1-2, with TRBD1 matching 12 bases. V shed 2 bases and J 8 bases; nucleotides not matched to a gene: 7. CDR3 length: 15 residues. In germline, CDR1 is SGHRS, CDR2 YFSETQ. CDR3 protein: CASSFQGQGADGYTF. CDR3 nucleotides: TGCGCCAGCAGCTTCCAGGGACAGGGGGCCGACGGCTACACCTTC.

This clonotype was counted only a few times. An end of the junction does not agree with germline; a read error may underlie this. The genes are TRBV5-1 and TRBJ1-1; D is uncertain. The CDR3 runs 15 residues. The germline V gene encodes CDR1 SGHRS and CDR2 YFSETQ. The CDR3 DNA follows: TGCGCCAGCAGCTTGCTATCTGATAGGAACGCTGAAGCTTTCTTT. It yields the protein CASSLLSDRNAEAFF.